The clone carrying this TCR beta chain has ten or more counts. What it binds is not known. This record comes from a study of identical twins. Study-wide results and limits: There was an excess of low generation probability in the out-of-frame alpha sequences that twins shared. Beta clonotypes that were abundant in cord blood contained fewer insertions, a pattern absent from memory repertoires. Conclusions were drawn cross-sectionally by statistical analysis, without following the same donors.

In TCRdb, the 5' RACE reads were re-called with MiXCR into one record per CDR3 protein. The sample holds about 1.7 million distinct CDR3 sequences, around a third seen once. Every sampled donor was Caucasian and healthy. The V gene end was trimmed by 6 bases and the J gene end by 3 bases; junction bases not matched to a gene: 10. The CDR3 consists of 14 residues. CDR1 is DFQATT, CDR2 SNEGSKA, per germline (reference sequence). The chain recombines TRBV20-1 with TRBJ2-7; 8 bases match TRBD1. Sequencing was performed on cord blood. This TCR was recovered from a newborn girl in good health. CDR3 protein: CSAVNGQGHYEQYF. CDR3 coding DNA: TGCAGTGCCGTAAACGGACAGGGTCACTACGAGCAGTACTTC.